The 8 T cell receptor beta chains below were found in one sample sequenced in a study of vaccination and CD4 T cells after COVID-19. No antigen has been identified for these receptors. Sequencing of the DNA from cultured CD4+ T cells was carried out with the Oncomine TCR Beta short-read assay. MiXCR, applied by TCRdb to the PCR reads, yields one record per CDR3 protein. Of approximately 7,700 distinct CDR3 sequences listed, around three fifths are singletons. Regarding treatment: roughly nine-day PBMC culture with coronavirus spike peptide pools or control peptides (ViraFEST assay). The sample comprised CD4+ T cells from blood, cultured in vitro. The receptors derive from a human donor who had recovered from COVID-19.

The genes are TRBV27 and TRBJ2-1, with D unclear. The V gene's germline CDR1 is MNHEY and CDR2 SMNVEV (reference sequence). Trimming took 5 bases from V and 12 from J, leaving 11 bases between them. This CDR3 comprises 11 residues. In DNA, the CDR3 is TGTGCCAGCAGTGATAATGAGTGGCAGTTCTTC. Translating it yields CASSDNEWQFF.

This chain joins TRBV7-6 and TRBJ2-5, with 12 bases aligning to TRBD1. J lost 4 bases, V lost 4 bases, and 4 bases had no gene match. The CDR3 runs 15 residues. Germline V lookup: CDR1 SGHVS, CDR2 FNYEAQ. The CDR3 DNA follows: TGTGCCAGCAGCTATGGGGACAGGGGGCGAGAGACCCAGTACTTC. Translated: CASSYGDRGRETQYF.

The chain recombines TRBV28 with TRBJ2-7, with TRBD1 matching over 7 bases. Trimming at V came to 10 bases and at J to 4 bases, leaving 4 bases not matched to a gene. Germline-derived CDR1 and CDR2 are MDHEN and SYDVKM. CDR3 length equals 11 residues. Written as DNA, the CDR3 is TGTGCCACCGACAGGGCGTACGAGCAGTACTTC. Amino acids: CATDRAYEQYF.

The chain combines TRBV20-1 with TRBJ2-7, with 9 bases matching TRBD2. After removal of 6 bases from V and 2 bases from J, the junction contained 11 bases not matched to a gene. Germline CDR1 DFQATT, CDR2 SNEGSKA (reference sequence). This CDR3 contains 15 residues. In nucleotides, the CDR3 is TGCAGTGCCCACCGCCCGTCTAGCGGGACCTACGAGCAGTACTTC. Its protein is CSAHRPSSGTYEQYF.

The chain couples TRBV3-1 to TRBJ2-1; no firm D call. Deletions cut 0 bases from V and 2 bases from J, with 8 bases between. Germline values: CDR1 LGHDT, CDR2 YNNKEL (reference sequence). The CDR3 is 15 amino acids. CDR3 amino acids: CASSQESQPYNEQFF. The DNA for the CDR3 is TGTGCCAGCAGCCAAGAAAGCCAACCCTACAATGAGCAGTTCTTC.

This clonotype turned up a few times. The J gene is TRBJ1-4, the V gene TRBV20-1; tentatively, D is TRBD1 (6 bases). The V gene's germline CDR1 is DFQATT and CDR2 SNEGSKA (reference sequence). CDR3 length: 17 residues. The V end lost 1 base, the J end lost 0 bases, and 15 bases lay between the germline ends. This CDR3 reads CSARAPGAGATNEKLFF. The CDR3 nucleotides are TGCAGTGCTAGAGCCCCAGGGGCCGGGGCAACTAATGAAAAACTGTTTTTT.

J is TRBJ2-3 and V is TRBV7-2; D is ambiguous. V was cut by 4 bases and J by 2 bases, with 13 bases left in between. The CDR3 length is 15 residues. CDR1 SGHTA and CDR2 FQGNSA come from the germline V gene. CDR3 nucleotides: TGTGCCAGCAGCTCTAGGTACAGATTCACAGATACGCAGTATTTT. This codes for CASSSRYRFTDTQYF. The full variable domain, with the rest looked up from reference TRBV7-2 and TRBJ2-3, is GAGVSQSPSNKVTEKGKDVELRCDPISGHTALYWYRQSLGQGLEFLIYFQGNSAPDKSGLPSDRFSAERTGGSVSTLTIQRTQQEDSAVYLCASSSRYRFTDTQYFGPGTRLTVL.

The gene calls are TRBV21-1 and TRBJ1-1; the table's D gene call, TRBD1, was not cross checked with the DNA. TRBV21-1 is annotated as a pseudogene. The CDR3 has 14 amino acids. CDR3 in amino acids: CASNEKGVNTEAFF. The CDR3, as DNA: TGTGCCAGCAATGAAAAGGGGGTTAACACTGAAGCTTTCTTT.